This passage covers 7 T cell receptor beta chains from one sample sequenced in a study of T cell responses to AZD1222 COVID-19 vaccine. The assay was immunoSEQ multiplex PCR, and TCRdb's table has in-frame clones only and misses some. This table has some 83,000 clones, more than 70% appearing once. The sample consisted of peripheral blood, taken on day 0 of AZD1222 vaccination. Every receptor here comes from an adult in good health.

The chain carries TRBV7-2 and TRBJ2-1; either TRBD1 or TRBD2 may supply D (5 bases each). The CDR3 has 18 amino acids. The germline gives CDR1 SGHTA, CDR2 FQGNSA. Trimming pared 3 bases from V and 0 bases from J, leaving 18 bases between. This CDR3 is CASSLGTPGPSSYNEQFF. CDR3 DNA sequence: TGTGCCAGCAGCTTGGGCACTCCGGGACCCTCCTCCTACAATGAGCAGTTCTTC.

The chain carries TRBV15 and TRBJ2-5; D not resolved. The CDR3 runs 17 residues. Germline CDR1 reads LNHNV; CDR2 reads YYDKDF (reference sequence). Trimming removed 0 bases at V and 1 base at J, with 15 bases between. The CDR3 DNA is TGTGCCACCAGCAGAGACAGAACGCCATCTGGCCAAGAGACCCAGTACTTC. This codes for CATSRDRTPSGQETQYF.

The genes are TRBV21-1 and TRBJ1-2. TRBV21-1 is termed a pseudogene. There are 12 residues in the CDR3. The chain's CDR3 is CASSKAPIGYTF. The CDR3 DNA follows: TGTGCCAGCAGCAAAGCGCCTATTGGCTACACCTTC.

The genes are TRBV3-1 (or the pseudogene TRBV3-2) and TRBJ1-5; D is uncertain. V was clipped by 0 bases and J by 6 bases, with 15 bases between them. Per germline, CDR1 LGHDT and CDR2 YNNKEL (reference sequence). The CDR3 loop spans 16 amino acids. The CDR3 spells CASSQDLRVRRQPQHF. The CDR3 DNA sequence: TGTGCCAGCAGCCAAGATCTGAGGGTTCGCCGTCAGCCCCAGCATTTT.

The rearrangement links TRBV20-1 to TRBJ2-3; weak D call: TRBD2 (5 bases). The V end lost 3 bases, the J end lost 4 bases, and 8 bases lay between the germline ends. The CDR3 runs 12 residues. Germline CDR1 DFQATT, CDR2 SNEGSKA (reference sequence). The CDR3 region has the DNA TGCAGTGCTAGTTTCGGGGCAGATACGCAGTATTTT. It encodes CSASFGADTQYF.

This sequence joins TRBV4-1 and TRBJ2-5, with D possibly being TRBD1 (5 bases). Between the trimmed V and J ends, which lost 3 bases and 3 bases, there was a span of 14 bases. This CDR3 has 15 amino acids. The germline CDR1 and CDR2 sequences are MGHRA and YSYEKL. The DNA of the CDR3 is TGCGCCAGCAGCCACCATGGGGCGGACAAAGAGACCCAGTACTTC. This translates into CASSHHGADKETQYF.

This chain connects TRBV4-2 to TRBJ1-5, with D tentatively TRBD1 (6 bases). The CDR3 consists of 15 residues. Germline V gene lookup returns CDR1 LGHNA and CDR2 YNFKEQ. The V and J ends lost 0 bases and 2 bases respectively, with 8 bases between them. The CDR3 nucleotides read TGTGCCAGCAGCCAAGAAGCAGGGGGCAATCAGCCCCAGCATTTT. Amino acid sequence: CASSQEAGGNQPQHF.